The 25 T cell receptor beta chains below all came from one sample that was sequenced in a study of T cells in tumors after PD-1 blockade. Method: immunoSEQ multiplex PCR; TCRdb's copy keeps in-frame clones and lacks some. Found here are about 4,000 clones, about three fifths of them singletons; the top ten hold roughly three fifths. Sequencing used tumor tissue, obtained after anti-PD-1 treatment. The source is a human donor with cutaneous squamous cell carcinoma.

The chain employs TRBV2 and TRBJ2-7; tentatively, D is TRBD1 (6 bases). The V gene lost 10 bases and the J gene lost 0 bases, with 13 bases spanning the gap. In germline, CDR1 is SNHLY, CDR2 FYNNEI. This CDR3 contains 13 residues. CDR3 sequence: CATGDTFSYEQYF. The CDR3 region has the DNA TGTGCCACCGGGGACACTTTCTCCTACGAGCAGTACTTC.

The rearrangement joins TRBV30 to TRBJ2-7; D tentatively fits TRBD1 or TRBD2 (5 bases each). This CDR3 is built from 12 residues. V was pared by 0 bases and J by 5 bases, with 8 bases between. Germline values: CDR1 GTSNPN, CDR2 SVGIG (reference sequence). CDR3 sequence reads: CAWSVQGHEQYF. The CDR3 DNA is TGTGCCTGGAGTGTGCAGGGACACGAGCAGTACTTC.

V and J are TRBV27 and TRBJ1-1, with D unresolved. V shed 6 bases and J shed 3 bases, with 8 bases lying between them. Per germline, CDR1 MNHEY and CDR2 SMNVEV (reference sequence). The CDR3 contains 12 residues. In nucleotides, the CDR3 is TGTGCCAGCAGACAAGGCTACACTGAAGCTTTCTTT. Its translation is CASRQGYTEAFF.

This clone was detected only a few times. The rearrangement joins TRBV19 to TRBJ1-6; 8 bases align to TRBD1. Losses at the gene ends were 3 bases for V and 8 bases for J; bases not matched to a gene: 15. Germline loops: CDR1 LNHDA, CDR2 SQIVND (reference sequence). CDR3 length equals 18 residues. CDR3 sequence reads: CASSIQIWSTGEDSPLHF. The DNA of the CDR3 is TGTGCCAGTAGTATTCAAATTTGGTCGACAGGGGAAGATTCACCCCTCCACTTT. The full variable domain, with the rest looked up from reference TRBV19 and TRBJ1-6, is DGGITQSPKYLFRKEGQNVTLSCEQNLNHDAMYWYRQDPGQGLRLIYYSQIVNDFQKGDIAEGYSVSREKKESFPLTVTSAQKNPTAFYLCASSIQIWSTGEDSPLHFGNGTRLTVT.

This rearrangement joins TRBV28 to TRBJ1-1; unclear D gene. The CDR3 runs to 15 residues. Germline V lookup: CDR1 MDHEN, CDR2 SYDVKM. Trimming took off 6 bases at V and 0 bases at J, with 14 bases between the two ends. Written as DNA, the CDR3 is TGTGCCAGCAGGCCCGCGCTAACCCTGAACACTGAAGCTTTCTTT. Translating it yields CASRPALTLNTEAFF.

This sequence joins TRBV6-5 and TRBJ2-7, with a weak D call TRBD2 (7 bases). CDR1 and CDR2 from the germline V gene are MNHEY and SVGAGI. V was clipped by 4 bases and J by 7 bases, with 20 bases between them. The CDR3 runs to 15 residues. The CDR3 loop is CASSFGGPSEREQYF. The DNA for the CDR3 is TGTGCCAGCAGTTTCGGGGGGCCATCCGAAAGGGAGCAGTACTTC.

A few counts support this clone. The chain has TRBV6-6 and TRBJ1-5; 9 bases agree with TRBD1. J lost 0 bases, V lost 5 bases, and 5 bases had no gene match. This CDR3 region has 16 residues. CDR1 is MNHNY, CDR2 SVGAGI, per germline (reference sequence). CDR3 in amino acids: CASSPQDRGSNQPQHF. The CDR3 DNA reads TGTGCCAGCAGTCCTCAGGACAGGGGTAGCAATCAGCCCCAGCATTTT.

The genes are TRBV10-3 and TRBJ1-2, with no clear D. CDR1 ENHRY and CDR2 SYGVKD come from the germline V gene. This CDR3 contains 13 residues. Trimming removed 6 bases at V and 4 bases at J, with 12 bases between. For the CDR3, the DNA is TGTGCCATCAGCGTGGTCCTACTCTATGGCTACACCTTC. Translation gives CAISVVLLYGYTF.

This rearrangement joins TRBV13 to TRBJ2-1; the D call may be TRBD1 or TRBD2 (6 bases each). The ends were cut back, 0 bases at V and 7 bases at J, with 13 bases in the middle. CDR3 length equals 15 residues. The germline CDR1 and CDR2 sequences are PRHDT and FYEKMQ (reference sequence). The CDR3 coding sequence is TGTGCCAGCAGCTTAGGGGGGGGCCTTGGAAATGAGCAGTTCTTC. Amino acids: CASSLGGGLGNEQFF.

The chain joins TRBV18 to TRBJ2-1; D ambiguous. The CDR3 runs 14 residues. Germline CDR1 is KGHSH and CDR2 is LQKENI. V was shortened by 3 bases and J by 2 bases, with 8 bases between the two germline ends. Here the CDR3 DNA reads TGTGCCAGCTCACCGACACTCGCCTACAATGAGCAGTTCTTC. It encodes CASSPTLAYNEQFF.

The chain carries TRBV3-1 (or the pseudogene TRBV3-2) and TRBJ2-7, with D unresolved. Germline values: CDR1 LGHDT, CDR2 YNNKEL (reference sequence). The CDR3 sequence is 13 residues long. The V end was cut by 2 bases, the J end by 1 base, with 6 bases between. The DNA for the CDR3 is TGTGCCAGCAGCCAAACGGGTTCCTACGAGCAGTACTTC. This codes for CASSQTGSYEQYF.

This clone was seen a few times. This CDR3 reads CASSFSGPVQYF. CDR3 DNA: TGTGCCAGCAGTTTTTCGGGACCCGTGCAGTACTTC. V gene TRBV12-3 or TRBV12-4 combines with J gene TRBJ2-7; the D gene could be TRBD1 or TRBD2 (5 bases each). This CDR3 region has 12 residues. Trimming pared 3 bases from V and 9 bases from J, leaving 12 bases between.

The V gene is TRBV10-3, the J gene TRBJ2-7; 8 bases align to TRBD1. Germline V gene data show CDR1 as ENHRY and CDR2 as SYGVKD. The V gene end was trimmed by 9 bases and the J gene end by 5 bases; junction bases not matched to a gene: 6. CDR3 length: 12 residues. The chain's CDR3 is CAIRTGIDEQYF. The CDR3 DNA reads as TGTGCCATACGGACAGGGATCGACGAGCAGTACTTC.

A few counts support this clone. This chain links TRBV6-5 with TRBJ1-1; TRBD1 agrees at 8 bases. Germline assignment: CDR1 MNHEY and CDR2 SVGAGI. The V gene end was trimmed by 6 bases and the J gene end by 3 bases; junction bases not matched to a gene: 9. CDR3 length: 15 amino acids. The CDR3 bases are TGTGCCAGCAGCCCCAGGGGGCGCAGGTACACTGAAGCTTTCTTT. This gives the protein CASSPRGRRYTEAFF.

J is TRBJ1-2 and V is TRBV5-1; D gene ambiguous. Germline V CDR1 and CDR2: SGHRS, YFSETQ. This CDR3 is 15 amino acids long. Trimming removed 4 bases from V and 0 bases from J, with 13 bases in between. CDR3 loop: CASSPGQETNYGYTF. Written as DNA, the CDR3 is TGCGCCAGCAGCCCGGGTCAAGAGACTAACTATGGCTACACCTTC.

This rearrangement joins TRBV6-6 to TRBJ2-1; possible D gene TRBD2, 7 bases. CDR1 and CDR2 from the germline V gene are MNHNY and SVGAGI (reference sequence). The ends were cut back, 7 bases at V and 0 bases at J, with 13 bases in the middle. The CDR3 is 15 amino acids. CDR3 protein: CASTRGADSYNEQFF. The CDR3 DNA is TGTGCCAGCACCCGGGGGGCCGACTCCTACAATGAGCAGTTCTTC.

The chain is built from TRBV5-8 and TRBJ2-2; TRBD2 matches 8 bases. CDR3 length: 14 residues. Germline V gene data show CDR1 as SGHTS and CDR2 as YDEGEE. V lost 2 bases to trimming and J lost 6 bases; unmatched junction nucleotides: 3. The CDR3 DNA is TGTGCCAGCAGCTTCCGGGGGGGGGCCGGGGAGCTGTTTTTT. Its translation: CASSFRGGAGELFF.

This chain links TRBV7-9 with TRBJ1-2, with TRBD1 matching 8 bases. Germline-derived CDR1 and CDR2 are SEHNR and FQNEAQ (reference sequence). V lost 1 base, J lost 8 bases, and 9 bases stayed unmatched. CDR3 length equals 15 residues. As DNA, the CDR3 is TGTGCCAGCAGCTTAGAGCCCGGGACAGGAGTAGGCTACACCTTC. Its protein is CASSLEPGTGVGYTF.

The chain has TRBV5-1 and TRBJ2-7; D could derive from TRBD1 or TRBD2 (5 bases each). Germline loops: CDR1 SGHRS, CDR2 YFSETQ. Trimming cost V 7 bases and J 3 bases, with 17 bases left between them. The CDR3 extends over 14 amino acids. CDR3 region: CASGVPGRGYEQYF. CDR3 nucleotides: TGCGCCAGCGGGGTTCCGGGACGGGGCTACGAGCAGTACTTC.

This clone appeared once. The chain is built from TRBV6-5 and TRBJ2-7; 8 nucleotides align to TRBD1. Trimming took 2 bases from V and 5 from J; bases not matched to a gene: 8. The CDR3 is made up of 15 amino acids. The V gene's germline CDR1 is MNHEY and CDR2 SVGAGI. The CDR3 is CASSYALTGVNEQYF. CDR3 DNA sequence: TGTGCCAGCAGTTACGCTTTGACAGGGGTCAACGAGCAGTACTTC.

This clone occurred once. The V call is TRBV4-1, the J call TRBJ1-2; D unresolved. Looked up from germline, CDR1 is MGHRA and CDR2 is YSYEKL. The V gene lost 0 bases and the J gene lost 11 bases, with 16 bases spanning the gap. The CDR3 spans 14 residues. CDR3 amino acids: CASSQENGIFGYTF. The CDR3 nucleotides read TGCGCCAGCAGCCAAGAAAACGGTATTTTTGGATACACCTTC.

J is TRBJ2-3 and V is TRBV4-2; 11 bases align to TRBD2. The CDR3 consists of 19 residues. The junction had 15 bases not matched to a gene; V was cut back by 1 base and J by 6 bases. The V gene's germline CDR1 is LGHNA and CDR2 YNFKEQ. The CDR3 coding sequence is TGTGCCAGCAGCCAAGCGGTTTACCTTAGCGGGGGGGCCGGGGATACGCAGTATTTT. Its translation is CASSQAVYLSGGAGDTQYF.

The chain has TRBV5-4 and TRBJ2-7; D could derive from TRBD1 or TRBD2 (5 bases each). Germline V gene sequence: CDR1 SGHNT, CDR2 YYREEE (reference sequence). V dropped 2 bases and J dropped 0 bases, with 9 bases sitting between them. The CDR3 is made up of 14 amino acids. CDR3 nucleotides: TGTGCCAGCAGCTTAGGAGGACACTCCTACGAGCAGTACTTC. Translating it yields CASSLGGHSYEQYF.

This rearrangement joins TRBV20-1 to TRBJ1-5; TRBD1 agrees at 8 bases. CDR3 length equals 15 residues. The V and J ends lost 3 bases and 5 bases, in that order; junction bases with no gene match: 9. Germline assignment: CDR1 DFQATT and CDR2 SNEGSKA (reference sequence). The CDR3 loop is CSASFNRGGYQPQHF. DNA for the CDR3: TGCAGTGCTAGTTTCAACAGGGGGGGTTATCAGCCCCAGCATTTT.

This clone has only a few counts. J is TRBJ1-4 and V is TRBV7-9; possibly TRBD1 for D (6 bases). V lost 1 base and J 8 bases, leaving 8 bases between the germline ends. The CDR3 extends over 13 amino acids. Looked up from germline, CDR1 is SEHNR and CDR2 is FQNEAQ (reference sequence). CDR3 DNA: TGTGCCAGCAGCTTAGTTGGGGGCGAAAAACTGTTTTTT. As protein: CASSLVGGEKLFF.